Listed below are T cell receptor beta chains from one sample, sequenced in a study of blood T cell repertoires in COVID-19. Generated by immunoSEQ multiplex PCR, the TCRdb table keeps only in-frame clones and is missing some. This table has about 380,000 clones, 90% appearing once. Sequences were obtained from peripheral blood. The receptors shown here come from a man between 18 and 29 years old with active or convalescent COVID-19. The CDR3 runs from the conserved cysteine through the conserved F or W. The D gene is left open where the match is weak. Clone size, where shown, is once, few, many, or a class for clones that have expanded.

length,size,J,V,D,CDR3,DNA
14,NA,TRBJ1-2,TRBV6-5,NA,CASSYGFLGDGYTF,TGTGCCAGCAGTTACGGCTTTTTAGGGGATGGCTACACCTTC
16,once,TRBJ1-1,TRBV6-1,TRBD1,CASSEPGGVKNTEAFF,TGTGCCAGCAGTGAGCCAGGGGGCGTTAAGAACACTGAAGCTTTCTTT
14,NA,TRBJ1-5,TRBV5-6,NA,CASSLLQGNQPQHF,TGTGCCAGCAGCTTACTACAGGGCAATCAGCCCCAGCATTTT
17,NA,TRBJ2-3,TRBV11-3,TRBD2,CASSLDPPSGRADTQYF,TGTGCCAGCAGCTTAGATCCCCCCAGCGGGAGGGCAGATACGCAGTATTTT
15,NA,TRBJ2-3,TRBV15,TRBD2,CATEGTSESTDTQYF,TGTGCCACAGAAGGGACTAGCGAAAGCACAGATACGCAGTATTTT
14,NA,TRBJ2-1,TRBV2,NA,CANGGGSSYNEQFF,TGTGCTAACGGAGGGGGCAGCTCCTACAATGAGCAGTTCTTC
13,NA,TRBJ1-2,TRBV2,NA,CASSTNREYGYTF,TGTGCCAGCAGCACTAACAGGGAATATGGCTACACCTTC
14,NA,TRBJ2-5,TRBV14,TRBD2,CASSQDPRGKTQYF,TGTGCCAGCAGTCAAGATCCGCGGGGGAAGACCCAGTACTTC
15,NA,TRBJ2-3,TRBV25-1,NA,CASSELDPGGDTQYF,TGTGCCAGCAGTGAATTAGACCCCGGGGGAGATACGCAGTATTTT
15,NA,TRBJ1-2,TRBV19,NA,CASSPRGAQGYGYTF,TGTGCCAGTAGTCCTCGGGGGGCCCAGGGCTATGGCTACACCTTC
14,NA,TRBJ2-3,TRBV5-1,NA,CASKSLAGTDTQYF,TGCGCCAGCAAGTCACTAGCAGGCACAGATACGCAGTATTTT
14,NA,TRBJ1-6,TRBV4-1,TRBD1,CASSPDRVNSPLHF,TGCGCCAGCAGCCCCGACAGGGTTAATTCACCCCTCCACTTT
18,NA,TRBJ2-2,TRBV7-2,TRBD2,CASSSWTSGGMGTGELFF,TGTGCCAGCAGCTCTTGGACTAGCGGGGGGATGGGCACCGGGGAGCTGTTTTTT
15,NA,TRBJ2-7,TRBV14,NA,CASSQARGGVYEQYF,TGTGCCAGCAGCCAAGCTCGCGGGGGCGTCTACGAGCAGTACTTC
16,NA,TRBJ2-1,TRBV27,TRBD2,CASSSTSGNIYNEQFF,TGTGCCAGCAGTTCTACTAGCGGGAACATTTACAATGAGCAGTTCTTC
16,NA,TRBJ2-7,TRBV29-1,TRBD1,CSVEDRGGPMFHEQYF,TGCAGCGTTGAAGATCGAGGGGGCCCCATGTTCCACGAGCAGTACTTC
17,NA,TRBJ2-5,TRBV7-3,TRBD2,CASSLGLSGGYQETQYF,TGTGCCAGCAGCTTAGGATTGAGCGGGGGGTACCAAGAGACCCAGTACTTC
14,NA,TRBJ1-5,TRBV19,TRBD1,CASVTGAYNQPQHF,TGTGCCAGCGTCACAGGGGCCTACAATCAGCCCCAGCATTTT
14,NA,TRBJ1-5,TRBV29-1,NA,CSVVTGDFNQPQHF,TGCAGCGTTGTTACGGGGGACTTCAATCAGCCCCAGCATTTT
13,few,TRBJ1-5,TRBV6-5,NA,CASDDLGNQPQHF,TGTGCCAGCGATGACTTGGGCAATCAGCCCCAGCATTTT
15,NA,TRBJ2-7,TRBV7-8,TRBD1,CASSDSQQGYYEQYF,TGTGCCAGCAGCGACTCCCAACAGGGGTACTACGAGCAGTACTTC
13,NA,TRBJ2-5,TRBV7-2,NA,CASSLAGLETQYF,TGTGCCAGCAGCTTAGCGGGACTTGAGACCCAGTACTTC
15,NA,TRBJ1-3,TRBV6-2/TRBV6-3,NA,CASSYGQASGNTIYF,TGTGCCAGCAGTTATGGTCAGGCCTCTGGAAACACCATATATTTT
14,NA,TRBJ2-7,TRBV27,NA,CASSRKGIVYEQYF,TGTGCCAGCAGTCGGAAGGGGATAGTATACGAGCAGTACTTC
14,NA,TRBJ2-5,TRBV2,NA,CATLPQGRGETQYF,TGTGCTACATTACCCCAGGGGAGGGGAGAGACCCAGTACTTC
17,NA,TRBJ2-5,TRBV15,NA,CATSNRGGRMYQETQYF,TGTGCCACCAGCAACCGAGGAGGACGCATGTACCAAGAGACCCAGTACTTC
15,NA,TRBJ1-1,TRBV5-1,NA,CASSTGEGPNTEAFF,TGCGCCAGCAGCACCGGGGAGGGCCCGAACACTGAAGCTTTCTTT
12,NA,TRBJ1-1,TRBV11-2,NA,CASRPMNTEAFF,TGTGCCAGCAGACCTATGAACACTGAAGCTTTCTTT
12,NA,TRBJ2-1,TRBV28,NA,CASSLSGNEQFF,TGTGCCAGCAGTTTATCAGGGAATGAGCAGTTCTTC
15,NA,TRBJ2-7,TRBV6-5,NA,CASTSPGTASYEQYF,TGTGCCAGCACATCCCCTGGGACTGCGTCCTACGAGCAGTACTTC
17,NA,TRBJ2-2,TRBV28,NA,CASSLVTGRSNTGELFF,TGTGCCAGCAGTTTAGTAACAGGGCGCTCGAACACCGGGGAGCTGTTTTTT
19,NA,TRBJ2-5,TRBV7-2,NA,CASSLTPRQGWAVQETQYF,TGTGCCAGCAGCTTAACCCCTCGCCAGGGGTGGGCCGTGCAAGAGACCCAGTACTTC
14,NA,TRBJ1-4,TRBV28,TRBD1,CASSLQGESEKLFF,TGTGCCAGCAGCCTCCAGGGGGAGAGTGAAAAACTGTTTTTT
14,once,TRBJ1-2,TRBV10-3,NA,CAISDRDWDYGYTF,TGTGCCATCAGTGACCGGGACTGGGACTATGGCTACACCTTC
15,NA,TRBJ2-2,TRBV27,TRBD2,CASSFGAGGIGELFF,TGTGCCAGCAGTTTCGGAGCGGGGGGGATCGGGGAGCTGTTTTTT
13,once,TRBJ1-1,TRBV18,NA,CASSNGGNTEAFF,TGTGCCAGCTCCAACGGGGGAAACACTGAAGCTTTCTTT
14,NA,TRBJ2-5,TRBV4-3,NA,CASSQRTRKETQYF,TGCGCCAGCAGCCAACGGACACGAAAAGAGACCCAGTACTTC
16,NA,TRBJ1-5,TRBV28,NA,CASVAKGTLSNQPQHF,TGTGCCAGCGTTGCGAAGGGGACACTAAGCAATCAGCCCCAGCATTTT
15,NA,TRBJ2-1,TRBV28,NA,CASSGRTKSYNEQFF,TGTGCCAGCAGTGGAAGGACTAAATCCTACAATGAGCAGTTCTTC
14,NA,TRBJ2-3,TRBV7-3,NA,CASSLIAAADTQYF,TGTGCCAGCAGCTTAATTGCGGCCGCAGATACGCAGTATTTT
19,NA,TRBJ1-1,TRBV27,TRBD1,CASSLFYVGPQGAWTEAFF,TGTGCCAGCAGTTTATTTTACGTGGGGCCGCAGGGGGCTTGGACTGAAGCTTTCTTT
16,NA,TRBJ2-3,TRBV5-1,TRBD2,CASSSNSGGAKDTQYF,TGCGCCAGCAGCTCTAACAGCGGGGGGGCCAAAGATACGCAGTATTTT
14,NA,TRBJ1-5,TRBV7-2,TRBD1,CASSIRTGDQPQHF,TGTGCCAGCAGCATAAGGACAGGGGATCAGCCCCAGCATTTT
16,NA,TRBJ2-3,TRBV19,NA,CASSPHLASGTDTQYF,TGTGCCAGTAGTCCCCACCTAGCGTCAGGCACAGATACGCAGTATTTT
15,NA,TRBJ2-3,TRBV4-2,TRBD2,CASSQDRGGPDTQYF,TGTGCCAGCAGCCAAGATCGGGGGGGCCCAGATACGCAGTATTTT
13,once,TRBJ2-1,TRBV24-1,NA,CATSDAQAHEQFF,TGTGCCACCAGTGATGCACAGGCCCATGAGCAGTTCTTC
15,NA,TRBJ2-5,TRBV5-1,NA,CASSFQGQLQETQYF,TGCGCCAGCAGCTTCCAAGGACAGCTACAAGAGACCCAGTACTTC
15,NA,TRBJ1-5,TRBV9,TRBD1,CASSVSGGSGQPQHF,TGTGCCAGCAGCGTATCAGGGGGATCAGGTCAGCCCCAGCATTTT
15,NA,TRBJ2-1,TRBV18,NA,CASSPPGGPYNEQFF,TGTGCCAGCTCACCACCCGGGGGGCCCTACAATGAGCAGTTCTTC
17,NA,TRBJ1-6,TRBV3-1/TRBV3-2,NA,CASSQGPPGTYNSPLHF,TGTGCCAGCAGCCAGGGCCCCCCAGGGACTTATAATTCACCCCTCCACTTT
15,NA,TRBJ2-5,TRBV11-1,NA,CASSLGVEFQETQYF,TGTGCCAGCAGCTTAGGAGTTGAATTCCAAGAGACCCAGTACTTC
15,NA,TRBJ1-1,TRBV19,TRBD1,CASTHRGILSTEAFF,TGTGCCAGTACCCACAGGGGGATTTTGAGTACTGAAGCTTTCTTT
16,NA,TRBJ2-7,TRBV4-1,NA,CASSQEKLQGTYEQYF,TGCGCCAGCAGCCAAGAGAAACTCCAGGGAACCTACGAGCAGTACTTC
14,few,TRBJ2-7,TRBV30,TRBD2,CAWTVAGGPYEQYF,TGTGCCTGGACCGTGGCGGGAGGGCCCTACGAGCAGTACTTC
16,NA,TRBJ2-3,TRBV7-3,TRBD2,CASSFGTSGGTDTQYF,TGTGCCAGCAGCTTCGGGACTAGCGGGGGCACAGATACGCAGTATTTT
16,NA,TRBJ2-1,TRBV4-1,NA,CASSQAPAEAYNEQFF,TGCGCCAGCAGCCAAGCCCCAGCGGAAGCCTACAATGAGCAGTTCTTC
15,NA,TRBJ1-2,TRBV4-3,NA,CASSQERGANYGYTF,TGCGCCAGCAGCCAAGAGCGGGGAGCTAACTATGGCTACACCTTC
15,NA,TRBJ2-1,TRBV9,TRBD2,CASSVDPGGYNEQFF,TGTGCCAGCAGCGTAGACCCGGGGGGGTACAATGAGCAGTTCTTC